The source of this T cell receptor (beta chain) is a study of T cell responses to AZD1222 COVID-19 vaccine. Turning to the study itself: Second doses were pooled across both intervals (about 4 or about 12 weeks).

The table came from immunoSEQ multiplex PCR; TCRdb's copy has only in-frame clones and leaves some out. The data contain over 100,000 clones, approximately 89% of them singletons. Broader study findings: Among the donors, most were white British and more were female, and clonal diversity was possibly underestimated.

This CDR3 has 14 residues. The germline V and J ends were trimmed by 0 bases and 7 bases, with 10 bases remaining between them. The germline V gene has CDR1 MGHRA and CDR2 YSYEKL. On this clone: Antigen specificity is unknown.

The sequences come from peripheral blood, collected on day 0 of AZD1222 vaccination. The TCR was taken from an adult in good health. V is TRBV4-1 and J is TRBJ2-1; D is uncertain. CDR3 amino acids: CASSQDMVRNEQFF. The CDR3 DNA follows: TGCGCCAGCAGCCAAGATATGGTTAGGAATGAGCAGTTCTTC.